A single count supports the clone carrying this T cell receptor beta chain. As originally analysed: Cell counts per sample came from amplifying reference gene primers. The table came from immunoSEQ multiplex PCR; TCRdb's copy has only in-frame clones and leaves some out. V and J calls and clone size are copied from that table; D and trimming were computed from the DNA. The sample has 90,000 or so clones; less than 90% are singletons. This sample stems from a study of blood T cell repertoires in COVID-19. Study summary: Nucleic acid was either cDNA or gDNA, and it came from T cells, B-cell-depleted T cells, or PBMCs.

CDR1 LNHNV and CDR2 YYDKDF come from the germline V gene (reference sequence). The J segment lost 10 bases and the V segment lost 0 bases, leaving 1 base of the junction unmatched. The CDR3 has 13 amino acids. The chain combines TRBV15 with TRBJ2-7, with 12 positions matching TRBD2. The sample was peripheral blood. This sequence was found in a man older than 75 with active or convalescent COVID-19. This CDR3 is CATSRETSGRQYF. The CDR3 nucleotides read TGTGCCACCAGCAGAGAGACTAGCGGGAGACAGTACTTC.